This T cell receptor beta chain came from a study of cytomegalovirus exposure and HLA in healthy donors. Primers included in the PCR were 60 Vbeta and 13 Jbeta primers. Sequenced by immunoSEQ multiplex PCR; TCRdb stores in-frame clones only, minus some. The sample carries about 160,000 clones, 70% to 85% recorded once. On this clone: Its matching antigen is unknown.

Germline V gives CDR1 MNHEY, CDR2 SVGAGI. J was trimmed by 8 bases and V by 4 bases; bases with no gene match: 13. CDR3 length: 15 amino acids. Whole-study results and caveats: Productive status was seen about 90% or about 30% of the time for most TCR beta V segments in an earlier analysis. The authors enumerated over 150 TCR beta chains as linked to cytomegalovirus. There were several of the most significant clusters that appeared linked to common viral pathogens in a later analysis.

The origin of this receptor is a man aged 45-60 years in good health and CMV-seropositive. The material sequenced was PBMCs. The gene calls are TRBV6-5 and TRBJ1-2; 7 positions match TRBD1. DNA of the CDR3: TGTGCCAGCAGTTGGAGCCGGGACAGCAGTCAGGGCTACACCTTC. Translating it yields CASSWSRDSSQGYTF.